This T cell receptor beta chain was observed in a study of cytomegalovirus exposure and HLA in healthy donors. General study findings and limits: The authors reported that TCR beta sequences could predict HLA-A and HLA-B alleles. These predictions were accurate for most subjects in the first cohort. Being indistinguishable, some V segments were excluded, TRBV6-2 and TRBV6-3 among them.

CDR3 size: 12 residues. CDR1 and CDR2 (germline): GTSNPN, SVGIG (reference sequence). V was pared by 4 bases and J by 6 bases, with 4 bases of the junction left unmatched. Donors showed nominal health when sampled, although they likely had unrecorded immune exposures. A remark on this clone: The antigen remains undetermined.

Primers: 60 Vbeta forward and 13 Jbeta reverse. Only in-frame clones appear in the TCRdb table, and some are missing; sequencing was by immunoSEQ multiplex PCR. The sample records approximately 100,000 clones, 75% to 85% being singletons. The receptor was derived from a female donor in good health and CMV-seropositive. Sequenced material: PBMCs. The chain recombines TRBV30 with TRBJ2-7; 9 nucleotides match TRBD1. The CDR3 DNA follows: TGTGCCTGGACCCGACAGGGGGGCGAGCAGTACTTC. Amino acid sequence: CAWTRQGGEQYF. Supplemented by reference TRBV30 and TRBJ2-7, the full variable domain reads SQTIHQWPATLVQPVGSPLSLECTVEGTSNPNLYWYRQAAGRGLQLLFYSVGIGQISSEVPQNLSASRPQDRQFILSSKKLLLSDSGFYLCAWTRQGGEQYFGPGTRLTVT.